This TCR beta chain was identified in a study of T cell responses to AZD1222 COVID-19 vaccine. Study background: Recipients boosted at about 4 weeks or about 12 weeks are pooled. Study-level points and caveats: Rises in breadth and depth of Spike-specific TCRs came after two AZD1222 doses.

Germline loops: CDR1 LGHNA, CDR2 YSLEER. The CDR3 is made up of 13 amino acids. With 2 bases removed from V and 6 bases from J, the gap between germline ends came to 11 bases. TCRdb's table, derived via immunoSEQ multiplex PCR, lists solely in-frame clones and lacks some. Of 120,000 or so clones listed, around 89% are singletons. Concerning this clone: What it recognizes is unknown.

The chain combines TRBV4-3 with TRBJ2-7; a weak D match, TRBD1 (5 bases). Here the sequenced sample was peripheral blood, taken on day 0 of AZD1222 vaccination. The origin of this receptor is an adult in good health. For the CDR3, the DNA is TGCGCCAGCAGCCAAACGACAGTAGGCGAGCAGTACTTC. It yields the protein CASSQTTVGEQYF.